Listed below are T cell receptor beta chains from one sample, sequenced in a study of cytomegalovirus exposure and HLA in healthy donors. TCRdb's table, derived via immunoSEQ multiplex PCR, lists solely in-frame clones and lacks some. The table records approximately 91,000 clones, under 75% of them present only once. The sequenced sample was PBMCs. The receptors derive from a female donor in good health and CMV-seronegative. The CDR3 runs from the conserved cysteine through the conserved F or W. The order of the fields is CDR3 DNA, CDR3 protein, D gene, J gene, clone size, V gene. A D gene is named only where the DNA matches it firmly. Size tells how often a clone was seen (once, few, many) or the class of an expanded clone, and some rows leave it out.

TGTGCCAGCAGTTCTCCCGGTGCAACCAACTATGGCTACACCTTC	CASSSPGATNYGYTF	-	TRBJ1-2	-	TRBV6-5
TGCGCCAGCAGCTCTTCCTTAGTGCCAGGGGGAGAAAGTGGCTACACCTTC	CASSSSLVPGGESGYTF	TRBD1	TRBJ1-2	-	TRBV5-1
TGTGCCAGCAGTGAATTAGCGGGAGGGCCGGAGACCCAGTACTTC	CASSELAGGPETQYF	TRBD2	TRBJ2-5	-	TRBV6-1
TGTGCCAGCAGTTCCGGGACACGCTATGGCTACACCTTC	CASSSGTRYGYTF	-	TRBJ1-2	few	TRBV28
TGTGCCACCTCACAGATCATGAACACTGAAGCTTTCTTT	CATSQIMNTEAFF	-	TRBJ1-1	-	TRBV13
TGTGCCAGCAGCACCTCGACAGGGGAGCTGTTTTTT	CASSTSTGELFF	-	TRBJ2-2	-	TRBV7-9
TGTGCCAGCAGTTTTTATGCGGGGGGGCCGGAGACCCAGTACTTC	CASSFYAGGPETQYF	TRBD2	TRBJ2-5	-	TRBV27
TGTGCCAGTGGCCATCCTACAGATACGCAGTATTTT	CASGHPTDTQYF	-	TRBJ2-3	-	TRBV7-6
TGTGCCACCAGCGAACTAATAGGTCAGCCCCAGCATTTT	CATSELIGQPQHF	-	TRBJ1-5	-	TRBV15
TGTGCCTGGGGAAACAGGGATGAGCAGTTCTTC	CAWGNRDEQFF	-	TRBJ2-1	-	TRBV30
TGTGCCAGCAGCGTTAAGGGGGTGGCTAAGGGCTACACCTTC	CASSVKGVAKGYTF	-	TRBJ1-2	-	TRBV6-6
TGTGCCAGCAGCCCCCGGAAAAGCGCCACAGATACGCAGTATTTT	CASSPRKSATDTQYF	-	TRBJ2-3	-	TRBV16
TGTGCCAGCAGTTTAGGCTTGTTGCGGGAGGTTCCCACAGATACGCAGTATTTT	CASSLGLLREVPTDTQYF	TRBD2	TRBJ2-3	-	TRBV28
TGTGCCAGCAGCTTAGGAGACACTAGCGGGTACAATGAGCAGTTCTTC	CASSLGDTSGYNEQFF	TRBD2	TRBJ2-1	-	TRBV11-3
TGTTCCAGCAGCACCAAGGGAGTTCTCTTC	CSSSTKGVLF	-	TRBJ1-2	-	TRBV7-9
TGTGCCAGCAGGCCTCTAGCTCTTAGCACAGATACGCAGTATTTT	CASRPLALSTDTQYF	-	TRBJ2-3	-	TRBV7-9
TGTGCCAGCAGCTCAGAAGCCTACGAGCAGTACTTC	CASSSEAYEQYF	-	TRBJ2-7	-	TRBV5-4
TGTGCCAGCAGTGAGGGACTTAACACCGGGGAGCTGTTTTTT	CASSEGLNTGELFF	-	TRBJ2-2	-	TRBV6-4